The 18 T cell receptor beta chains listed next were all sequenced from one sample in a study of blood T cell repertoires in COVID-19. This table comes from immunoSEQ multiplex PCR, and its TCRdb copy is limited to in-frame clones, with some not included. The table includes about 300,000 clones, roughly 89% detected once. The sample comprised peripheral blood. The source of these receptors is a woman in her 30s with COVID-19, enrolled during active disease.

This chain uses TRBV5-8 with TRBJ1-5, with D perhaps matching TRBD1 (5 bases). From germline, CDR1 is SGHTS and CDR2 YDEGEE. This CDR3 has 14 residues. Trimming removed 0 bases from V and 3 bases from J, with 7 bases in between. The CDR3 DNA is TGTGCCAGCAGCTTGGTACAGGACAATCAGCCCCAGCATTTT. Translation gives CASSLVQDNQPQHF.

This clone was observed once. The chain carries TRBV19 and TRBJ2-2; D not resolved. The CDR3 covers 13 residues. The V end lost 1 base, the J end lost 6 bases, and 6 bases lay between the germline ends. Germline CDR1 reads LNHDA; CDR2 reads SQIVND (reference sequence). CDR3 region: CASSIGAAGELFF. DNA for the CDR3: TGTGCCAGTAGTATAGGGGCCGCCGGGGAGCTGTTTTTT. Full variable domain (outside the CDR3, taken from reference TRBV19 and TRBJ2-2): DGGITQSPKYLFRKEGQNVTLSCEQNLNHDAMYWYRQDPGQGLRLIYYSQIVNDFQKGDIAEGYSVSREKKESFPLTVTSAQKNPTAFYLCASSIGAAGELFFGEGSRLTVL.

The DNA of the CDR3 is TGTGCCAGCAGTTACTCGAGGACAGGGGCGAACACCGGGGAGCTGTTTTTT. It yields the protein CASSYSRTGANTGELFF. The rearrangement joins TRBV6-2 or TRBV6-3 to TRBJ2-2; 9 bases match TRBD1. Germline lookup yields CDR1 MNHEY and CDR2 SVGEGT. J was trimmed by 0 bases and V by 0 bases; bases with no gene match: 2. CDR3 length: 17 residues.

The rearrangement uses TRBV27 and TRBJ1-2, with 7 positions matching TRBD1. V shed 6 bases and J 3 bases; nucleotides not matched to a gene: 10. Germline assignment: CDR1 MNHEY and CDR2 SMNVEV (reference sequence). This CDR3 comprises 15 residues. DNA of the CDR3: TGTGCCAGCAGCCTGACAGGGATCATGGACTATGGCTACACCTTC. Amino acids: CASSLTGIMDYGYTF.

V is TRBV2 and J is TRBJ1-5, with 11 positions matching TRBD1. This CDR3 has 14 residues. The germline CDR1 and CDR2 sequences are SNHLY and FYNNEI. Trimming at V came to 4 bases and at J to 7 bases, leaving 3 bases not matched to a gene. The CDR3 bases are TGTGCCAGCAGTGGGACAGGGGGCAGACAGCCCCAGCATTTT. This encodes CASSGTGGRQPQHF.

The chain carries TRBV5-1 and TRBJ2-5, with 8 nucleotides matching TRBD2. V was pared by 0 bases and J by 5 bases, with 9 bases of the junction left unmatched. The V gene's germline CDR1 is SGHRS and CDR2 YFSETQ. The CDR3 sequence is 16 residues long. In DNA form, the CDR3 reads TGCGCCAGCAGCTTGGCGGGGGGGCAGTTGGGCGAGACCCAGTACTTC. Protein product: CASSLAGGQLGETQYF.

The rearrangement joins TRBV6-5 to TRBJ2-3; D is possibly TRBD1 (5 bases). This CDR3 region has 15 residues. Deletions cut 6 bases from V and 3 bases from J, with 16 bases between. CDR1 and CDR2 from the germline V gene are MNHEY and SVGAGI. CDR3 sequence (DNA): TGTGCCAGCAGGGTTCCAGGGTCCTCGACAGATACGCAGTATTTT. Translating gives CASRVPGSSTDTQYF.

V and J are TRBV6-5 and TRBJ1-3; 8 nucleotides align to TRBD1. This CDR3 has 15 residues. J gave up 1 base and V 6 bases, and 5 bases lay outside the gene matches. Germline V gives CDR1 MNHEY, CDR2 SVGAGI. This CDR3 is CASRLQGASGNTIYF. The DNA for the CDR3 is TGTGCCAGCAGGCTTCAGGGGGCTTCTGGAAACACCATATATTTT.

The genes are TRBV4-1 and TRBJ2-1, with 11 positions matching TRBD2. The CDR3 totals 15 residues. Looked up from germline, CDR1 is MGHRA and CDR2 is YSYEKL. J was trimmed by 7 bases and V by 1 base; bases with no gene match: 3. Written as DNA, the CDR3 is TGCGCCAGCAGCCAAGGACTAGCGGGGTTGAATGAGCAGTTCTTC. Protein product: CASSQGLAGLNEQFF.

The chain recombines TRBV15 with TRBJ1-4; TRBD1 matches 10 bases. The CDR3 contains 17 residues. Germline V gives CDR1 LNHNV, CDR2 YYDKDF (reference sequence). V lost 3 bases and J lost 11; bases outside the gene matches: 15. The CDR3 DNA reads TGTGCCACCAGCAGGCTCGGGCCGGGACAGGGGTGGGGGAAACTGTTTTTT. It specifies CATSRLGPGQGWGKLFF.

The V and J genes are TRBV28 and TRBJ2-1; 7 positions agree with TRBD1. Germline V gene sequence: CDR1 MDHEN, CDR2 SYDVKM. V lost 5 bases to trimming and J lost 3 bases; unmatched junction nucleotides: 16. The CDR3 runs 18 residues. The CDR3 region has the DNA TGTGCCAGCAGTACTAGGACAGGTATGGCGGCTGTCTACAATGAGCAGTTCTTC. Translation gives CASSTRTGMAAVYNEQFF.

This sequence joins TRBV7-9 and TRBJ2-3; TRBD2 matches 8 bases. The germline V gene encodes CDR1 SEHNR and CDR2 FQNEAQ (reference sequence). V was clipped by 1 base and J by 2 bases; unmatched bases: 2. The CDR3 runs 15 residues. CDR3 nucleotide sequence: TGTGCCAGCAGCTTAGAGCGGGGGAACACAGATACGCAGTATTTT. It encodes CASSLERGNTDTQYF.

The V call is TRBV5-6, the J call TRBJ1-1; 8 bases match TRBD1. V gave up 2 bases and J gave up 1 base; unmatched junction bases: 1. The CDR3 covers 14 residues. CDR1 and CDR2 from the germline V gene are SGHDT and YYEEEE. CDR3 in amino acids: CASSLQGGNTEAFF. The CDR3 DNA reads TGTGCCAGCAGCTTACAGGGGGGGAACACTGAAGCTTTCTTT.

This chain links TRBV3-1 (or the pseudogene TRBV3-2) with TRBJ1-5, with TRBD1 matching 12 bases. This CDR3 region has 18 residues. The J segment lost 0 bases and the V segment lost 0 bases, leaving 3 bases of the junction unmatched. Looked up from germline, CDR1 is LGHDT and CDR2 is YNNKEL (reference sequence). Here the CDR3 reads CASSQDGTGGHSNQPQHF. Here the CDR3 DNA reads TGTGCCAGCAGCCAAGACGGGACAGGGGGCCATAGCAATCAGCCCCAGCATTTT.

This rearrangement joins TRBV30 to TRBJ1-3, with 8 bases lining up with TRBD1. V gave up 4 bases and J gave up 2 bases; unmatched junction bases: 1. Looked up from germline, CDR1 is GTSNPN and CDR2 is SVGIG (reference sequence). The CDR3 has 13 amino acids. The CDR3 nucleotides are TGTGCCTGGAAACAGGGGGCTGGAAACACCATATATTTT. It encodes CAWKQGAGNTIYF.

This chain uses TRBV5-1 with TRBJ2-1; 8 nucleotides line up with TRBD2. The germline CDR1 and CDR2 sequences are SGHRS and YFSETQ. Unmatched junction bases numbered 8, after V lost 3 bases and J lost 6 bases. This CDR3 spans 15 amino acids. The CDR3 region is CASSSQAGVSNEQFF. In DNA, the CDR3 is TGCGCCAGCAGCTCCCAAGCGGGGGTTAGCAATGAGCAGTTCTTC.

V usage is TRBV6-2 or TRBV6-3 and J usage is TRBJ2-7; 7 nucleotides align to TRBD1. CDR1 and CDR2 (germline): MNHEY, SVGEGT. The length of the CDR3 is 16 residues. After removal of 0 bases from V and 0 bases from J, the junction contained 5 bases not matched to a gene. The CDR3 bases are TGTGCCAGCAGTTACTCGGGGACAGCCCTCTCCTACGAGCAGTACTTC. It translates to CASSYSGTALSYEQYF.

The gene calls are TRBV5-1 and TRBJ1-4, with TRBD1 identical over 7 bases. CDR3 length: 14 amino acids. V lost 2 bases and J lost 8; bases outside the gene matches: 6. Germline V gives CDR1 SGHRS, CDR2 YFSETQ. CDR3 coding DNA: TGCGCCAGCAGCTTAAGGGACAGCGGCGAAAAACTGTTTTTT. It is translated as CASSLRDSGEKLFF.